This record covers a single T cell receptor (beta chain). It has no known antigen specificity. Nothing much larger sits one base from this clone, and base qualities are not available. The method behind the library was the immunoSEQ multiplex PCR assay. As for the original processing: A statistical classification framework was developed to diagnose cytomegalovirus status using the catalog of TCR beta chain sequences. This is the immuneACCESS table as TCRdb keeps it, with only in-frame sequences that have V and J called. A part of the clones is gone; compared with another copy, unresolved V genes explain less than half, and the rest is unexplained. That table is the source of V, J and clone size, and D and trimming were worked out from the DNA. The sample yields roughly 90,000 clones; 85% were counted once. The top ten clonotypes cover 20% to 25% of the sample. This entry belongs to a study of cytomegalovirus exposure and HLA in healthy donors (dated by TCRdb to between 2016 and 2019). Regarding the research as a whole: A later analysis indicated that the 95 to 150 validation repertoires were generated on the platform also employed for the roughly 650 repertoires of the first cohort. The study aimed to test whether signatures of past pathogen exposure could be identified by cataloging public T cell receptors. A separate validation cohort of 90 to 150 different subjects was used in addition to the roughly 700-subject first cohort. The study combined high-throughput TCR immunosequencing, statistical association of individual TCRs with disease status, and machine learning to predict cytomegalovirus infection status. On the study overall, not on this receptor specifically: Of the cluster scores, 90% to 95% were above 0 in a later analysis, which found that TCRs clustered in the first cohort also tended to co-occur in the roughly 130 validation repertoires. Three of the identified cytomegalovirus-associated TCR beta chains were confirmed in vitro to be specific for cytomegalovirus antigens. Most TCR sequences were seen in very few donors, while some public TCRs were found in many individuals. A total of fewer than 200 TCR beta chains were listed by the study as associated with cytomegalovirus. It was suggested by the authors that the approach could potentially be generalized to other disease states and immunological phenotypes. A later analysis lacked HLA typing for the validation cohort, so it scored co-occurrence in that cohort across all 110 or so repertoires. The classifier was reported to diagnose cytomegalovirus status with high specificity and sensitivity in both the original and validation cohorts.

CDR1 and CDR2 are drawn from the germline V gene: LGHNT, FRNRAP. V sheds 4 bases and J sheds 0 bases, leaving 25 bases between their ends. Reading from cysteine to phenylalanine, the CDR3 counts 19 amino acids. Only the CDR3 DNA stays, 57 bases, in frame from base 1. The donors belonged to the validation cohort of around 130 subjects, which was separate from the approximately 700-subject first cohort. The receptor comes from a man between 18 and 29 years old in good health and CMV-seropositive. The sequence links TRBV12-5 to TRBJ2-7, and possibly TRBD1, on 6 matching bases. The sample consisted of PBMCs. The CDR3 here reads CASGSRGGRGAVSSYEQYF. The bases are TGTGCTAGTGGTTCCCGGGGCGGCAGGGGCGCCGTTAGCTCCTACGAGCAGTACTTC.